This T cell receptor (beta chain) was sequenced during a study of OX40 agonist ivuxolimab in advanced cancers. With respect to the entire study: Ivuxolimab, which targeted the costimulatory receptor OX40 (CD134), was an agonistic, fully human IgG2 monoclonal antibody. Intravenous ivuxolimab was administered to patients every 2 weeks at six dose levels: 0.01, 0.1, 0.3, 1.5, 3 and 10 mg/kg. Of the approximately 53 patients in dose escalation, about 20 had hepatocellular carcinoma, some 15 had melanoma, 9 had renal cell carcinoma and 9 had head and neck cancer. The dose-escalation cohort was about 83% male with a mean age of about 54 years, ranging from roughly 23 to 90. Prior anti-PD-1, anti-PD-L1 or anti-CTLA-4 therapy was permitted, and 35% to 40% of dose-escalation patients had received checkpoint inhibitors. Partial responses occurred in three dose-escalation patients, of whom one had hepatocellular carcinoma and two had cutaneous melanoma. Peripheral TCRbeta sequencing was intended to test whether TCR sequence diversity was altered and clonal T-cell expansion was caused by ivuxolimab. The paper describes the monotherapy dose-escalation part (N = 52 patients) of the phase I trial of ivuxolimab.

This clone was picked up one time. Its binding antigen is unknown. No base quality information exists; no much larger clone differs at one position. The research as a whole found: After ivuxolimab, more expanded clones were found on average in CD8+ T cells than in CD4+ T cells. In the 0.1-3.0 mg/kg groups, partial responders were among the patients with the lowest normalized peripheral clonal expansion, particularly in CD8+ T cells. Antigen specificity was not determined for the clonally expanded peripheral T cells. Low levels of normalized T-cell clonal expansion were also seen in some patients who did not respond. At doses of 0.1 to 3.0 mg/kg, clonal expansion of both CD4+ and CD8+ T cells in blood was seen between baseline and week 6.

Patients with autoimmune disease history or receiving systemic immunosuppression were excluded from the trial. In every dose cohort, peripheral blood was drawn for TCR sequencing at baseline, cycle 4 day 1, and cycle 7 day 1. The samples were drawn from a first-in-human, open-label, multicenter phase I dose-escalation trial of ivuxolimab. The trial enrolled adults with locally advanced or metastatic head and neck squamous cell, hepatocellular, melanoma or renal cell carcinoma. CD4+ and CD8+ T cells were sorted separately from peripheral blood before TCR sequencing. Genomic DNA was isolated from the sorted cells so that the TCRbeta CDR3 region could be sequenced. The immunoSEQ Assay was used to sequence the TCRbeta CDR3 regions. TCRdb holds this immuneACCESS table with in-frame rearrangements only. Some clones are missing; in checked studies, unresolved V genes explain under half, and the rest has no known cause. Present in this sample are 45,000 to 60,000 clones, around 80% of which were seen just once. The ten largest clones capture approximately 3.3% of the sample.

Sequences were derived from CD4+ or CD8+ T cells sorted from blood, sampled in a trial of the OX40 agonist ivuxolimab. The TCR was taken from an adult with an advanced solid tumor such as melanoma, head and neck, liver or kidney cancer.

The nucleotide sequence reads as follows: TGCAGTGCCCGGGGGGAGGATGAGCAGTTCTTC. This yields the protein CSARGEDEQFF. The V and J genes are TRBV20-1 and TRBJ2-1; 7 middle bases align to TRBD2. The CDR3 numbers 11 residues from cysteine through phenylalanine. Just the 33-base CDR3 DNA is kept, in frame starting at base 1. CDR1 DFQATT and CDR2 SNEGSKA are derived from the germline V gene (reference sequence). Germline trimming amounts to 6 bases on V and 8 bases on J, with 4 as the count of junction bases outside the gene matches.